Listed below are T cell receptor beta chains from one sample, sequenced in a study of beta chain features in type 1 diabetes. The data were produced by immunoSEQ multiplex PCR, yet TCRdb's version contains in-frame clones alone and is incomplete. The sample contains under 200,000 clones, around 8% of which appear only once. The source material was central memory CD4+ T cells from blood. Every receptor here comes from a man in his late teens or twenties in good health. CDR3s include the opening cysteine and the closing phenylalanine or tryptophan. Fields, in order: clone size, J gene, CDR3 length, V gene, D gene, CDR3 protein, CDR3 DNA. A D gene is named only where the DNA matches it firmly. Clone size appears in some rows only: once, few, many, or a class for an expanded clone.

>.|TRBJ2-3|13|TRBV6-5|.
CASREESTDTQYF
TGTGCCAGCAGAGAGGAAAGCACAGATACGCAGTATTTT
>.|TRBJ2-3|16|TRBV4-2|TRBD1
CASSLRGTGSTDTQYF
TGTGCCAGCAGCTTAAGGGGGACAGGGAGCACAGATACGCAGTATTTT
>.|TRBJ1-2|16|TRBV4-1|TRBD1
CASSQATITGGDGYTF
TGCGCCAGCAGCCAAGCGACCATTACAGGGGGAGATGGCTACACCTTC
>few|TRBJ2-7|12|TRBV30|.
CAWSGSEYEQYF
TGTGCCTGGAGTGGCAGCGAGTACGAGCAGTACTTC
>few|TRBJ1-3|16|TRBV7-9|.
CASSSTGQSSGNTIYF
TGTGCCAGCAGCTCAACCGGACAGAGCTCTGGAAACACCATATATTTT
>.|TRBJ2-6|14|TRBV7-7|.
CASSISSGANVLTF
TGTGCCAGCAGCATCAGCTCTGGGGCCAACGTCCTGACTTTC
>few|TRBJ1-3|13|TRBV7-9|TRBD1
CASSSRGGVTIYF
TGTGCCAGCAGCTCCAGAGGGGGCGTCACCATATATTTT
>few|TRBJ1-4|14|TRBV7-9|.
CASSLRAGNEKLFF
TGTGCCAGCAGCTTAAGGGCGGGGAATGAAAAACTGTTTTTT
>few|TRBJ1-5|16|TRBV4-2|TRBD1
CASSQRTGDEDQPQHF
TGTGCCAGCAGCCAACGGACAGGGGATGAGGATCAGCCCCAGCATTTT
>many|TRBJ2-5|15|TRBV5-1|TRBD2
CASSFLAGALETQYF
TGCGCCAGCAGCTTCCTAGCGGGGGCTCTGGAGACCCAGTACTTC